The TCR beta chain under discussion was sequenced for a study of T-cell memory formation after mild COVID-19. Per the germline V gene, CDR1 is DFQATT and CDR2 is SNEGSKA (reference sequence). The CDR3 totals 13 residues. V was clipped by 3 bases and J by 10 bases; unmatched bases: 8. TCRdb re-called the 5' RACE reads through MiXCR, storing one row per CDR3 protein. The sample lists about 360,000 distinct CDR3 sequences; around 15% were seen once. The sample consisted of PBMCs or a T cell subset sorted from them (not recorded which). This receptor was taken from a man younger than 35 who had mild COVID-19 (a few samples of this study predate the infection). Cell type and time point are not known. This chain links TRBV20-1 with TRBJ2-1, with TRBD2 matching over 8 bases. CDR3 protein: CSARTLAGTEQFF. As DNA, the CDR3 is TGCAGTGCTAGGACCTTAGCGGGGACAGAGCAGTTCTTC.